The 8 T cell receptor beta chains presented below share a single source sample, sequenced in a study of blood T cell repertoires in COVID-19. The method was immunoSEQ multiplex PCR; TCRdb's version includes in-frame clones alone and lacks a portion of them. The sample carries about 130,000 clones, about 78% recorded once. The sequenced sample consisted of peripheral blood. The origin of the receptors is a man aged 55 to 70 who had recovered from COVID-19.

This clone was picked up one time. J is TRBJ2-2 and V is TRBV7-9, with 7 bases that match TRBD1. The CDR3 runs to 16 residues. From germline, CDR1 is SEHNR and CDR2 FQNEAQ (reference sequence). V dropped 5 bases and J dropped 2; count of bases not matched to a gene: 8. The CDR3 nucleotides are TGTGCCAGCAGCCGGTTGGGACAGTTTAACACCGGGGAGCTGTTTTTT. Translating gives CASSRLGQFNTGELFF.

The chain joins TRBV7-2 to TRBJ2-1; no definite D call. The CDR3 has 13 amino acids. Germline CDR1 reads SGHTA; CDR2 reads FQGNSA. V shed 3 bases and J shed 7 bases, with 10 bases lying between them. The CDR3 coding sequence is TGTGCCAGCAGCTTGGGCCTCTTGAATGAGCAGTTCTTC. Its translation is CASSLGLLNEQFF.

The chain employs TRBV2 and TRBJ1-6, with 8 bases fitting TRBD1. Losses at the gene ends were 4 bases for V and 5 bases for J; bases not matched to a gene: 1. The germline gives CDR1 SNHLY, CDR2 FYNNEI. The CDR3 is 14 residues long. The CDR3 sequence: CASSGQGNNSPLHF. The CDR3 DNA reads as TGTGCCAGCAGTGGACAGGGGAATAATTCACCCCTCCACTTT.

The genes are TRBV4-2 and TRBJ2-7; weak D call: TRBD2 (5 bases). The CDR3 is made up of 15 amino acids. V was shortened by 0 bases and J by 5 bases, with 14 bases between the two germline ends. Germline V gene sequence: CDR1 LGHNA, CDR2 YNFKEQ. This CDR3 is CASSQDDRGRDEQYF. The CDR3 DNA sequence: TGTGCCAGCAGCCAAGACGATCGGGGTCGTGACGAGCAGTACTTC.

The V gene is TRBV4-3, the J gene TRBJ1-4, with D unresolved. The CDR3 sequence is 14 residues long. V lost 6 bases, J lost 1 base, and 9 bases lay in between. The V gene's germline CDR1 is LGHNA and CDR2 YSLEER. The CDR3, as DNA: TGCGCCAGCAGTCGAGAGGGAACTAATGAAAAACTGTTTTTT. The encoded protein is CASSREGTNEKLFF.

This clone was counted once. The V and J genes are TRBV19 and TRBJ2-1; TRBD2 agrees at 8 bases. J gave up 6 bases and V 5 bases, and 6 bases lay outside the gene matches. The germline V gene has CDR1 LNHDA and CDR2 SQIVND (reference sequence). CDR3 size: 14 residues. The CDR3, as DNA: TGTGCCAGTAGTCGGACTAGCCGGCCCAATGAGCAGTTCTTC. This translates into CASSRTSRPNEQFF.

V and J are TRBV20-1 and TRBJ1-5; no firm D call. Germline CDR1 reads DFQATT; CDR2 reads SNEGSKA (reference sequence). CDR3 length equals 13 residues. The V and J ends lost 3 bases and 3 bases respectively, with 9 bases between them. In nucleotides, the CDR3 is TGCAGTGCTAGTGGCTGGGCCAATCAGCCCCAGCATTTT. It specifies CSASGWANQPQHF.

This sequence joins TRBV7-2 and TRBJ1-6, with TRBD1 as a possible D gene (6 bases). Trimming cost V 5 bases and J 4 bases, with 12 bases left between them. The length of the CDR3 is 15 residues. The germline gives CDR1 SGHTA, CDR2 FQGNSA. CDR3 nucleotide sequence: TGTGCCAGCAGCATCAGGACAGTTTATAATTCACCCCTCCACTTT. Protein: CASSIRTVYNSPLHF.